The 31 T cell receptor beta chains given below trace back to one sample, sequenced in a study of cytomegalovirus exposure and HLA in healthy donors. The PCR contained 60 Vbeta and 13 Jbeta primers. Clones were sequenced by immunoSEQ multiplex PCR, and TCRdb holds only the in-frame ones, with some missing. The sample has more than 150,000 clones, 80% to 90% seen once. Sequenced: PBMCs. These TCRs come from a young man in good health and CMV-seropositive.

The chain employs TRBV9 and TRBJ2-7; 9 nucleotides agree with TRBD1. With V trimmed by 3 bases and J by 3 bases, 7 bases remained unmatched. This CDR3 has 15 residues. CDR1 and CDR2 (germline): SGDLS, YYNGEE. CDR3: CASSARGTGFYEQYF. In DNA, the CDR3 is TGTGCCAGCAGCGCCCGTGGGACAGGGTTCTACGAGCAGTACTTC.

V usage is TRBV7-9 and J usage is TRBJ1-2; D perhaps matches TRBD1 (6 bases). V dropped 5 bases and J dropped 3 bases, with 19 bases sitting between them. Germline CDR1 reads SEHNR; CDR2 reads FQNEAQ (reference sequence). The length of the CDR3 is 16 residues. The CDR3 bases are TGTGCCAGCAGCCCCGTATCGGTCTACAGGGACTATGGCTACACCTTC. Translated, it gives CASSPVSVYRDYGYTF.

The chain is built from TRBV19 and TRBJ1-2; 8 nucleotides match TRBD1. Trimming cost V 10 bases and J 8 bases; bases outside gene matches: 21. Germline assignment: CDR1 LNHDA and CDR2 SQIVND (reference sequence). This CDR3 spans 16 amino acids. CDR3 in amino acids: CATLDRGLVGRRGYTF. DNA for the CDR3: TGTGCCACGTTAGACAGGGGCCTCGTCGGTCGAAGGGGCTACACCTTC.

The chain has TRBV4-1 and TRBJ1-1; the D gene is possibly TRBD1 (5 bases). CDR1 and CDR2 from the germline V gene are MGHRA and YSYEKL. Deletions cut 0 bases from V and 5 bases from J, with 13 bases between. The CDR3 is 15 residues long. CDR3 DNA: TGCGCCAGCAGCCAAGATGTGCAGGGAGGGACTGAAGCTTTCTTT. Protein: CASSQDVQGGTEAFF.

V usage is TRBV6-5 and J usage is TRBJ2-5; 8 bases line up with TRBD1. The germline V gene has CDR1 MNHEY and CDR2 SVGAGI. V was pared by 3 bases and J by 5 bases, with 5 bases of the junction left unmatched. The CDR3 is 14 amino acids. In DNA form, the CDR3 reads TGTGCCAGCAGTTATAATGGACAGGGCGAGACCCAGTACTTC. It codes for CASSYNGQGETQYF.

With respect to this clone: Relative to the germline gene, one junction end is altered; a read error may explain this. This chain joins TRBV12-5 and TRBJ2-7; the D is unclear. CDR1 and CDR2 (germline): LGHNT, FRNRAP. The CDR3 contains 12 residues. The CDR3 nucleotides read TGTGCTAGTGGTTTCCTGGGCTCCTTGACCCGATTC. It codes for CASGFLGSLTRF. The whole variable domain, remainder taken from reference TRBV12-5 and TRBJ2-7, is DARVTQTPRHKVTEMGQEVTMRCQPILGHNTVFWYRQTMMQGLELLAYFRNRAPLDDSGMPKDRFSAEMPDATLATLKIQPSEPRDSAVYFCASGFLGSLTRFGPGTRLTVT.

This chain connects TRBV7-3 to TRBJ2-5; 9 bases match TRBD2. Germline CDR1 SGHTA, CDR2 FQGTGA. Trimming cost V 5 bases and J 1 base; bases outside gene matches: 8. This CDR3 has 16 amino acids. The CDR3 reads CASSPGVAGAQETQYF. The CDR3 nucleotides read TGTGCCAGCAGCCCCGGGGTAGCGGGGGCCCAAGAGACCCAGTACTTC.

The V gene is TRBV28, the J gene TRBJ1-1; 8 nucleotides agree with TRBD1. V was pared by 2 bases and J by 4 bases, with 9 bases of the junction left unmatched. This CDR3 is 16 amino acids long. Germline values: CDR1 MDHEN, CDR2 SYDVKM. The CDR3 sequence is CASSLRTGKSGTEAFF. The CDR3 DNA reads TGTGCCAGCAGTTTAAGGACAGGGAAATCGGGCACTGAAGCTTTCTTT.

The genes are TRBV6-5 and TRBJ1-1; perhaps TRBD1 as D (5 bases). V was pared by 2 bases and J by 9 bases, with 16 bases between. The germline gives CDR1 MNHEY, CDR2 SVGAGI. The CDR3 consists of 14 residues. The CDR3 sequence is CASSYTRQTPKAFF. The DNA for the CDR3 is TGTGCCAGCAGTTACACCCGACAGACACCGAAAGCTTTCTTT.

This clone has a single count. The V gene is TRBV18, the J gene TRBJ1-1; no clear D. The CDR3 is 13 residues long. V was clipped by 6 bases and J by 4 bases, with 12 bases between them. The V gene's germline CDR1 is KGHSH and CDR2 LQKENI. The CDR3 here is CASSDGLGTEAFF. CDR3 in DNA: TGTGCCAGCTCTGACGGGTTAGGCACTGAAGCTTTCTTT.

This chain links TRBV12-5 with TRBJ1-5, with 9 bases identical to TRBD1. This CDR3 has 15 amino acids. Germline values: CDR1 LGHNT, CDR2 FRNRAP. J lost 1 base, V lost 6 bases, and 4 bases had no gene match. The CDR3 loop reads CASGPGTGSNQPQHF. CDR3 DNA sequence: TGTGCTAGTGGACCAGGGACAGGGAGCAATCAGCCCCAGCATTTT.

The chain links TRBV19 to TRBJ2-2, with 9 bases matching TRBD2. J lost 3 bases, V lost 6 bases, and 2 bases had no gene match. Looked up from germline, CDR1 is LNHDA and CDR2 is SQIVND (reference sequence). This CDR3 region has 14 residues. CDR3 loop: CASRRGGDTGELFF. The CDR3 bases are TGTGCCAGTAGGCGGGGGGGCGACACCGGGGAGCTGTTTTTT. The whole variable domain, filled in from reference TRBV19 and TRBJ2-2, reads DGGITQSPKYLFRKEGQNVTLSCEQNLNHDAMYWYRQDPGQGLRLIYYSQIVNDFQKGDIAEGYSVSREKKESFPLTVTSAQKNPTAFYLCASRRGGDTGELFFGEGSRLTVL.

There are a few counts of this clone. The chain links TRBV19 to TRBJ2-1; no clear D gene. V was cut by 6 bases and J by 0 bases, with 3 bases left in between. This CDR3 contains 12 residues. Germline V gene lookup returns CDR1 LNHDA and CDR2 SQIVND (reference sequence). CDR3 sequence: CASRASYNEQFF. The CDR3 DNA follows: TGTGCCAGTAGGGCCTCCTACAATGAGCAGTTCTTC.

In DNA form, the CDR3 reads TGTGCCAGCAGTGAACAAGGAGGGCCGAACGAGCAGTACTTC. Its translation is CASSEQGGPNEQYF. The chain is built from TRBV2 and TRBJ2-7; possible D gene TRBD2, 6 bases. Germline-derived CDR1 and CDR2 are SNHLY and FYNNEI. This CDR3 has 14 residues. With 2 bases removed from V and 5 bases from J, the gap between germline ends came to 13 bases.

CDR3: CAYRRGRKDNEQFF. In nucleotides, the CDR3 is TGTGCCTACCGGAGGGGGCGGAAAGACAATGAGCAGTTCTTC. The J gene is TRBJ2-1, the V gene TRBV30; TRBD1 might be the D (7 bases). The V end was cut by 7 bases, the J end by 5 bases, with 18 bases between. Germline assignment: CDR1 GTSNPN and CDR2 SVGIG (reference sequence). The CDR3 totals 14 residues. Filled out from reference TRBV30 and TRBJ2-1, the complete variable domain reads SQTIHQWPATLVQPVGSPLSLECTVEGTSNPNLYWYRQAAGRGLQLLFYSVGIGQISSEVPQNLSASRPQDRQFILSSKKLLLSDSGFYLCAYRRGRKDNEQFFGPGTRLTVL.

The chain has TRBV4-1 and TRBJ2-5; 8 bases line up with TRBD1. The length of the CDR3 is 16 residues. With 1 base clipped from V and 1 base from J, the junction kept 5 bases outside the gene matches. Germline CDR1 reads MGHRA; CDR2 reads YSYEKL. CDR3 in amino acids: CASSQGADRGQETQYF. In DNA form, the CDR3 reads TGCGCCAGCAGCCAAGGAGCCGACAGGGGCCAAGAGACCCAGTACTTC.

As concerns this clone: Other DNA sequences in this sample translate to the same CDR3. CDR3 residues: CSVRGQGHNEQFF. CDR3 nucleotide sequence: TGCAGCGTTCGGGGACAGGGACACAATGAGCAGTTCTTC. The chain combines TRBV29-1 with TRBJ2-1; 9 nucleotides line up with TRBD1. CDR3 size: 13 residues. From germline, CDR1 is SQVTM and CDR2 ANQGSEA. The junction had 4 bases not matched to a gene; V was cut back by 5 bases and J by 5 bases.

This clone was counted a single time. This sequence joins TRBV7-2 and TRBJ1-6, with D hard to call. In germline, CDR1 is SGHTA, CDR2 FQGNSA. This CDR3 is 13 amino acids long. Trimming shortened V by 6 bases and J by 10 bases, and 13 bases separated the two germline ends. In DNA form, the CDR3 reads TGTGCCAGCAGACGGGAACTGGGATCACCCCTCCACTTT. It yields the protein CASRRELGSPLHF.

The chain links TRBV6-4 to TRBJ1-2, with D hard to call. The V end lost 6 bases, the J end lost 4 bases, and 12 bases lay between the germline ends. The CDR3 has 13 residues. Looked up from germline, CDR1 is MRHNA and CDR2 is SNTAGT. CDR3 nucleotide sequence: TGTGCCAGCAGGCCCAACGGCGGCTATGGCTACACCTTC. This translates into CASRPNGGYGYTF.

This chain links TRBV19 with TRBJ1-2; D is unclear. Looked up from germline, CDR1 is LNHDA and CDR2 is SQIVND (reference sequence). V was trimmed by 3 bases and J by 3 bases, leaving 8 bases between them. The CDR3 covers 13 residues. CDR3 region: CASSIGEYYGYTF. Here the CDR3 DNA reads TGTGCCAGTAGTATCGGGGAATACTATGGCTACACCTTC.

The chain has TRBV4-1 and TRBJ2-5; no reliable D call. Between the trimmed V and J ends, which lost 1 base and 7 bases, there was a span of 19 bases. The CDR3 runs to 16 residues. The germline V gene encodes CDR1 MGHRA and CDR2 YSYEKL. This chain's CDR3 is CASSQGLSGLVGTQYF. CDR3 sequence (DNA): TGCGCCAGCAGCCAAGGGCTGTCTGGGCTGGTAGGGACCCAGTACTTC.

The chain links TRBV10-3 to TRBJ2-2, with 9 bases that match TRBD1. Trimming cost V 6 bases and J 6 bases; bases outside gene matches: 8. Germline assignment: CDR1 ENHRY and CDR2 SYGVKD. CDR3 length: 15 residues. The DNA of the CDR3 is TGTGCCATCAGCCCCGGGACAGGGCAATCCGGGGAGCTGTTTTTT. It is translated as CAISPGTGQSGELFF.

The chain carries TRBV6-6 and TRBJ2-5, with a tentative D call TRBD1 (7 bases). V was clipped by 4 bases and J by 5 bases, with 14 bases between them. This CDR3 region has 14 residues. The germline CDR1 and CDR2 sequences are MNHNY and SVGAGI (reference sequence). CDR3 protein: CASSFQGGAETQYF. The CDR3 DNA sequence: TGTGCCAGCAGTTTCCAGGGGGGCGCGGAGACCCAGTACTTC.

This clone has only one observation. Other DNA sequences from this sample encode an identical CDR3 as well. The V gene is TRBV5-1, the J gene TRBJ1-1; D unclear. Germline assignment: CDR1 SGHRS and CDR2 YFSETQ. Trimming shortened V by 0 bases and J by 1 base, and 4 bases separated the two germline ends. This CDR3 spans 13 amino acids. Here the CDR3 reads CASSLGGNTEAFF. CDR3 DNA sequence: TGCGCCAGCAGCTTGGGAGGGAACACTGAAGCTTTCTTT. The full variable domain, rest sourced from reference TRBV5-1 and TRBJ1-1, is KAGVTQTPRYLIKTRGQQVTLSCSPISGHRSVSWYQQTPGQGLQFLFEYFSETQRNKGNFPGRFSGRQFSNSRSEMNVSTLELGDSALYLCASSLGGNTEAFFGQGTRLTVV.

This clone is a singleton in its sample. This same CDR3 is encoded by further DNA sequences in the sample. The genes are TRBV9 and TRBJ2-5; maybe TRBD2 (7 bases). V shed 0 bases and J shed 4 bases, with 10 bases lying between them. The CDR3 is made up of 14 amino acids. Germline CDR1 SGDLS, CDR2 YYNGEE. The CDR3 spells CASSVEGGGETQYF. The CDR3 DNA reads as TGTGCCAGCAGCGTAGAGGGGGGGGGAGAGACCCAGTACTTC.

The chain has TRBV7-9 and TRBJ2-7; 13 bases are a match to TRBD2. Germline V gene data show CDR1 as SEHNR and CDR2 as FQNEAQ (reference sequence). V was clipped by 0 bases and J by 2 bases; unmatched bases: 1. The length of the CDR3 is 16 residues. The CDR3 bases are TGTGCCAGCAGCTTAGCGGGACTAGCGGGGACCTACGAGCAGTACTTC. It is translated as CASSLAGLAGTYEQYF.

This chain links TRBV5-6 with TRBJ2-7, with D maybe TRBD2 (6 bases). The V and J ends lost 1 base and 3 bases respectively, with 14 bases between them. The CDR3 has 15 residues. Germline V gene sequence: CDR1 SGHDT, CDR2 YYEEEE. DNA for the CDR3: TGTGCCAGCAGCTTGTTTACTAGCTCCGACTACGAGCAGTACTTC. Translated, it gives CASSLFTSSDYEQYF.

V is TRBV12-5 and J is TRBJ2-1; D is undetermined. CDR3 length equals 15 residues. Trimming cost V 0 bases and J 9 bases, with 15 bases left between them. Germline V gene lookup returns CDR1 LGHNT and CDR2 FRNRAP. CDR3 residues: CASGLVISSVGEQFF. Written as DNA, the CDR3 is TGTGCTAGTGGTTTGGTAATATCTTCGGTTGGTGAGCAGTTCTTC.

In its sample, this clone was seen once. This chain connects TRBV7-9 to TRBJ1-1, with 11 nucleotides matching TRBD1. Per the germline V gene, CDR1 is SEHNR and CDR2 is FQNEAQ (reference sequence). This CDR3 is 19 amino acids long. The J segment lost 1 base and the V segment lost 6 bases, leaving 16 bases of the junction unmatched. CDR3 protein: CASRNIPTGQGVENTEAFF. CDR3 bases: TGTGCCAGCAGAAACATCCCTACGGGACAGGGGGTAGAGAACACTGAAGCTTTCTTT.

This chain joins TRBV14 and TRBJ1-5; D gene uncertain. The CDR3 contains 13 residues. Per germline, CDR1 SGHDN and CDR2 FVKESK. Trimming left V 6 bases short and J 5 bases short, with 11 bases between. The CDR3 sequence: CASSLYGDQPQHF. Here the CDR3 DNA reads TGTGCCAGCAGTCTGTACGGTGATCAGCCCCAGCATTTT.

CDR3 region: CASSAGQGNTEAFF. In nucleotides, the CDR3 is TGTGCCAGCAGCGCGGGACAGGGAAACACTGAAGCTTTCTTT. V and J are TRBV7-9 and TRBJ1-1; 9 bases map to TRBD1. The CDR3 is 14 amino acids. J lost 2 bases, V lost 5 bases, and 3 bases had no gene match. In germline, CDR1 is SEHNR, CDR2 FQNEAQ (reference sequence). Filled out from reference TRBV7-9 and TRBJ1-1, the complete variable domain reads DTGVSQNPRHKITKRGQNVTFRCDPISEHNRLYWYRQTLGQGPEFLTYFQNEAQLEKSRLLSDRFSAERPKGSFSTLEIQRTEQGDSAMYLCASSAGQGNTEAFFGQGTRLTVV.